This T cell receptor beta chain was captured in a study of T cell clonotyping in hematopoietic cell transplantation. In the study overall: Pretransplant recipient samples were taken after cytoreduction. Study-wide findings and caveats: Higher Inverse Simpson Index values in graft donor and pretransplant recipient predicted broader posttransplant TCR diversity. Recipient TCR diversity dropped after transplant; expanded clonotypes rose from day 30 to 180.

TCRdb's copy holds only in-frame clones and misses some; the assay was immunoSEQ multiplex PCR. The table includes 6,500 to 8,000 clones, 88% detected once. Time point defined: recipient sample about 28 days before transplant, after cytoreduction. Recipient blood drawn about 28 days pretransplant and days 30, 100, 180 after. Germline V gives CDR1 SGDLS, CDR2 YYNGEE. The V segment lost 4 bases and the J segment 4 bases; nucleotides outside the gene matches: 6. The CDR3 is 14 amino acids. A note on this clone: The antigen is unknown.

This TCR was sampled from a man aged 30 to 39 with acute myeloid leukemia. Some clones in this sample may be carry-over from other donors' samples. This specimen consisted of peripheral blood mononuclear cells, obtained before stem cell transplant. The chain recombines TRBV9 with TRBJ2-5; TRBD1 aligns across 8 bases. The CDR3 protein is CASSPRTGIETQYF. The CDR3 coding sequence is TGTGCCAGCAGCCCCCGGACAGGGATAGAGACCCAGTACTTC.